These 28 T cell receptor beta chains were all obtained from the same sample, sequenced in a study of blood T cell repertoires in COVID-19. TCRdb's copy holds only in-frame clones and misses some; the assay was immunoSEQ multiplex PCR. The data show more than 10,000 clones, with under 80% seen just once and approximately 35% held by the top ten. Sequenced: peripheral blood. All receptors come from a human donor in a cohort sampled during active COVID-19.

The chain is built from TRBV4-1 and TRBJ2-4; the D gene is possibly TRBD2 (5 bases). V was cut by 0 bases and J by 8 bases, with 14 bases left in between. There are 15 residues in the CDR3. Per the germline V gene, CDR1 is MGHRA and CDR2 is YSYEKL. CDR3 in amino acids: CASSQDPGSTDIQYF. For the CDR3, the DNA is TGCGCCAGCAGCCAAGATCCGGGGAGTACAGACATTCAGTACTTC.

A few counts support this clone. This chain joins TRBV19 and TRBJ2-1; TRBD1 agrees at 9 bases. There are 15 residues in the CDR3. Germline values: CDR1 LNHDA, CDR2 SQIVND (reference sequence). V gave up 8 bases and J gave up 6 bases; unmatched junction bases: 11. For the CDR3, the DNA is TGTGCCAGTGTCTGGGACAGGGTCGTGTCCAATGAGCAGTTCTTC. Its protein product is CASVWDRVVSNEQFF. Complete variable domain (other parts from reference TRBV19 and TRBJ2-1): DGGITQSPKYLFRKEGQNVTLSCEQNLNHDAMYWYRQDPGQGLRLIYYSQIVNDFQKGDIAEGYSVSREKKESFPLTVTSAQKNPTAFYLCASVWDRVVSNEQFFGPGTRLTVL.

The DNA of the CDR3 is TGTGCCAGCACCGGGGACACCTCCTACGAGCAGTACTTC. Its translation is CASTGDTSYEQYF. The J gene is TRBJ2-7, the V gene TRBV5-4, with D possibly being TRBD1 (6 bases). Germline-derived CDR1 and CDR2 are SGHNT and YYREEE (reference sequence). The CDR3 runs to 13 residues. V was trimmed by 6 bases and J by 0 bases, leaving 10 bases between them.

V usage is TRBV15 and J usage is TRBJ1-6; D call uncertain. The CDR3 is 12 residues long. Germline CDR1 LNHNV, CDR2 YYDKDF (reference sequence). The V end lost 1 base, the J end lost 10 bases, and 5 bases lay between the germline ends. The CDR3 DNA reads TGTGCCACCAGCAGAGCCTTCTCACCCCTCCACTTT. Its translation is CATSRAFSPLHF.

The CDR3 DNA is TGTGCCAGCACGTCCTATAGCAATCAGCCCCAGCATTTT. It translates to CASTSYSNQPQHF. This rearrangement joins TRBV6-6 to TRBJ1-5; no definite D call. This CDR3 comprises 13 residues. V was trimmed by 7 bases and J by 0 bases, leaving 7 bases between them. In germline, CDR1 is MNHNY, CDR2 SVGAGI (reference sequence).

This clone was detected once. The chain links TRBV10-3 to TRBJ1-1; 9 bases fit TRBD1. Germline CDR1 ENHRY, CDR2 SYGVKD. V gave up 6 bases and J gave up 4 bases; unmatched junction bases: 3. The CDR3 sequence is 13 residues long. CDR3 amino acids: CAIRPTGGTEAFF. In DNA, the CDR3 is TGTGCCATCAGACCGACAGGGGGCACTGAAGCTTTCTTT.

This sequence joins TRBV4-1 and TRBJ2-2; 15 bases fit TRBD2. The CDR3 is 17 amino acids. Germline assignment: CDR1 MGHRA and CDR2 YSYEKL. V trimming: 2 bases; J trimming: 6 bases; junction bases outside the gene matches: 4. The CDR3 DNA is TGCGCCAGCAGCCAACGAGGACTAGCGGGGGGGCCCGGGGAGCTGTTTTTT. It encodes CASSQRGLAGGPGELFF.

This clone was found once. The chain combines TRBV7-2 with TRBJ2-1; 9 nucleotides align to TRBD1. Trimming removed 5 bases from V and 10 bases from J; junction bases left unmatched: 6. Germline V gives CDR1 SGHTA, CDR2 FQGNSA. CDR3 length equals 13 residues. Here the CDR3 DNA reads TGTGCCAGCAGCAAACAGGGGGCTGGGGAGCAGTTCTTC. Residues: CASSKQGAGEQFF.

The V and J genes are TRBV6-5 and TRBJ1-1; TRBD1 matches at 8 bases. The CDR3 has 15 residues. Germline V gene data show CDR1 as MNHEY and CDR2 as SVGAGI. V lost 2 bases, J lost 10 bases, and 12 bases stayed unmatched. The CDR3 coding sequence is TGTGCCAGCAGTTACGACACTATTCAGGGGGCCGGAGCTTTCTTT. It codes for CASSYDTIQGAGAFF.

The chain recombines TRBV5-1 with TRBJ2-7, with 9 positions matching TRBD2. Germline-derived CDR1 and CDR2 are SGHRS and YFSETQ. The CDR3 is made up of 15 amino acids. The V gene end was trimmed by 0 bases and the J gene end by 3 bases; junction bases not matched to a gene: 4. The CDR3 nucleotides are TGCGCCAGCAGCTTGGTGGGGACTAGCTTCTACGAGCAGTACTTC. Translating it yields CASSLVGTSFYEQYF.

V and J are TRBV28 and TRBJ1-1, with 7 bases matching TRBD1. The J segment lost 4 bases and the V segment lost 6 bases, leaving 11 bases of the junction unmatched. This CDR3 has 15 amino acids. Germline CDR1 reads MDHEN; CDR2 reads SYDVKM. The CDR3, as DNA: TGTGCCAGCAGGGGGAATAGGGGGCATAGCACTGAAGCTTTCTTT. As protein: CASRGNRGHSTEAFF.

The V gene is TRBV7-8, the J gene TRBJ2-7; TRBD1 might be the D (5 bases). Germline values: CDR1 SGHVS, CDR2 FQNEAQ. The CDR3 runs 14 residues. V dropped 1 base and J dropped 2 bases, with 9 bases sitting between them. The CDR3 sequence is CASSLEPQAYEQYF. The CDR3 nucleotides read TGTGCCAGCAGCTTAGAGCCACAGGCCTACGAGCAGTACTTC. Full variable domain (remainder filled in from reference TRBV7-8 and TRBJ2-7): GAGVSQSPRYKVAKRGQDVALRCDPISGHVSLFWYQQALGQGPEFLTYFQNEAQLDKSGLPSDRFFAERPEGSVSTLKIQRTQQEDSAVYLCASSLEPQAYEQYFGPGTRLTVT.

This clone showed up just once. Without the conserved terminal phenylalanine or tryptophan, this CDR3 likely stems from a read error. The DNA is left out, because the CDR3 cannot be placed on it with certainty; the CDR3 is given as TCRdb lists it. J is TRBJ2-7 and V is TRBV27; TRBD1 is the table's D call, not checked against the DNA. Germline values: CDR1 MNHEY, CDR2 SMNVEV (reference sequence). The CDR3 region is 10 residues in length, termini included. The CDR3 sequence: CASRFPQGKI.

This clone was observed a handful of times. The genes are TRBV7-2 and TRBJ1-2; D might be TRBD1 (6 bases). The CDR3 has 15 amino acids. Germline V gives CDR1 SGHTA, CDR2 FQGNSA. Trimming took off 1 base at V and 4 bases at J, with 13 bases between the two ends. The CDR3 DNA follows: TGTGCCAGCAGCTTAGGAGGGGGTACTATCTATGGCTACACCTTC. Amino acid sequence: CASSLGGGTIYGYTF.

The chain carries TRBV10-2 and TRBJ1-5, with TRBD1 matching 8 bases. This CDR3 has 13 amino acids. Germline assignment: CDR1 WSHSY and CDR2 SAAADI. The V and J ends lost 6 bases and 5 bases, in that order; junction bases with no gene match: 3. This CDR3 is CASSLTGDQPQHF. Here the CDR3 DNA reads TGCGCCAGCAGCTTGACAGGGGATCAGCCCCAGCATTTT.

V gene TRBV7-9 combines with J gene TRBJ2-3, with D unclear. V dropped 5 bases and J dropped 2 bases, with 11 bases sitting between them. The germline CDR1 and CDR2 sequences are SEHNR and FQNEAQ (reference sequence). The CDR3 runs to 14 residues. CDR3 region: CASSRVGATDTQYF. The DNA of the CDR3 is TGTGCCAGCAGCCGTGTGGGCGCCACAGATACGCAGTATTTT.

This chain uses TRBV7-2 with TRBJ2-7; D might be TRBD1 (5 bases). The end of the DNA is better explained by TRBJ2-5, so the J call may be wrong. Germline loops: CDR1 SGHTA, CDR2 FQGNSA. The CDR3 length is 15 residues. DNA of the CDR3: TGTGCCAGCAGCTTAGATAGGTCGGACAAACGGACCCAGTACTTC. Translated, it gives CASSLDRSDKRTQYF.

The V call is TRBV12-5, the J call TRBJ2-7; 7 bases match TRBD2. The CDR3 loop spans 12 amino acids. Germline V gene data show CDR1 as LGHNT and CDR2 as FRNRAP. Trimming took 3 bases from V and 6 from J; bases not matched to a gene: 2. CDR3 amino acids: CASGFWGGEQYF. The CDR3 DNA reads TGTGCTAGTGGTTTCTGGGGGGGCGAGCAGTACTTC.

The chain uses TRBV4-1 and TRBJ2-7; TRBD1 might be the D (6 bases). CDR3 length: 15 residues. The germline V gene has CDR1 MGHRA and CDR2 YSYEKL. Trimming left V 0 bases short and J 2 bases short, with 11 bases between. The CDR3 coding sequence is TGCGCCAGCAGCCAAGAGCACAGGGCCACCTACGAGCAGTACTTC. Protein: CASSQEHRATYEQYF.

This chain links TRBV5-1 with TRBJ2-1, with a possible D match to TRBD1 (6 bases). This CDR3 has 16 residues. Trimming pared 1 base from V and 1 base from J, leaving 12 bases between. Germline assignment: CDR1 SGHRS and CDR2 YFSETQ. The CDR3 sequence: CASSLTGTTSYNEQFF. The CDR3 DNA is TGCGCCAGCAGCTTGACAGGGACAACGTCCTACAATGAGCAGTTCTTC.

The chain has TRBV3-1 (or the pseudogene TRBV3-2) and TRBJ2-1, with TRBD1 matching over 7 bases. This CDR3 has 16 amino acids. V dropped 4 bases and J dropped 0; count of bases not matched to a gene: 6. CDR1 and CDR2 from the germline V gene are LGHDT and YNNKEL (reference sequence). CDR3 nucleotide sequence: TGTGCCAGCAGCCCCTTACAGGGGAGCTCCTACAATGAGCAGTTCTTC. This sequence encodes CASSPLQGSSYNEQFF.

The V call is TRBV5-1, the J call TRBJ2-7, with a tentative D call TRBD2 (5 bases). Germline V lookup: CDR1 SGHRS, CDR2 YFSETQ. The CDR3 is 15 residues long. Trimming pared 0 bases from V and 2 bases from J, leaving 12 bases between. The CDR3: CASSLAGRAAYEQYF. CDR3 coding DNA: TGCGCCAGCAGCTTGGCCGGGCGGGCAGCCTACGAGCAGTACTTC.

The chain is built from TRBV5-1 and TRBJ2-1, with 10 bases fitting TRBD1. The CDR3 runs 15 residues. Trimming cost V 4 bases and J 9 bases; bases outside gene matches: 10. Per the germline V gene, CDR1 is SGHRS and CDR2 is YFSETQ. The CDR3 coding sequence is TGCGCCAGCAGCCTGACAGGGGGCGAATCGTTTGAGCAGTTCTTC. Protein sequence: CASSLTGGESFEQFF.

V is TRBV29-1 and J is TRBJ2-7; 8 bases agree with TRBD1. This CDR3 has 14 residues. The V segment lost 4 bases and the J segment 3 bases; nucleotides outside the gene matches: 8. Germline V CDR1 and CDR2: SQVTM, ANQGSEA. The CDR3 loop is CSVGGQENIYEQYF. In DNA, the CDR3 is TGCAGCGTTGGGGGACAGGAAAATATCTACGAGCAGTACTTC.

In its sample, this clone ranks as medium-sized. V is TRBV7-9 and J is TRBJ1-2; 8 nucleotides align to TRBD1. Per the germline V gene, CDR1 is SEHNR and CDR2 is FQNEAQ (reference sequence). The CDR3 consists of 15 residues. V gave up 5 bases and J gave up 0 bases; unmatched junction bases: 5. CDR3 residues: CASSHGQGANYGYTF. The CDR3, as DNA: TGTGCCAGCAGCCATGGACAGGGAGCTAACTATGGCTACACCTTC.

CDR3 sequence reads: CASSYPSGRGTYEQYF. The CDR3 nucleotides are TGTGCCAGCAGTTACCCCTCCGGGCGGGGAACCTACGAGCAGTACTTC. The rearrangement links TRBV6-5 to TRBJ2-7; D is possibly TRBD2 (6 bases). Trimming pared 2 bases from V and 2 bases from J, leaving 16 bases between. Germline CDR1 and CDR2: MNHEY and SVGAGI. The CDR3 has 16 amino acids.

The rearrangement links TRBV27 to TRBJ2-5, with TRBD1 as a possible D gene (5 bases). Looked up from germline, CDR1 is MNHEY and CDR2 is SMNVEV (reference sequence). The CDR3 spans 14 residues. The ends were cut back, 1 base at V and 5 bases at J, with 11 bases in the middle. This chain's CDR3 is CASSLYAGRETQYF. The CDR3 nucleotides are TGTGCCAGCAGTTTATACGCAGGGCGGGAGACCCAGTACTTC.

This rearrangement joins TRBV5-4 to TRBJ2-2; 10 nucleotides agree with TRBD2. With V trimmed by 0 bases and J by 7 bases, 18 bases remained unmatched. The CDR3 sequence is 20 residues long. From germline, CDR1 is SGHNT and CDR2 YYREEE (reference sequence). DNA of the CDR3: TGTGCCAGCAGCTTGGAGGTTTCCCTAGCGGGGGATACCCGGGGCGGGGAGCTGTTTTTT. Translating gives CASSLEVSLAGDTRGGELFF.